These T cell receptor beta chains were read from a single sample in a study of blood T cells in healthy people across ages. Via MiXCR, TCRdb re-called the 5' RACE reads, giving one row per CDR3 protein. This sample has hundreds of thousands of distinct CDR3 sequences; approximately 40% occur once, and the top ten carry around 30%. The sample comprised blood. These TCRs come from a man aged 80 or over in good health. Each CDR3 is given with its conserved first and last residue. Each record gives: D gene, J gene, clone size, V gene, CDR3 DNA, CDR3 protein. The D gene is left open where the match is weak. Size is stated for part of the rows, as once, few or many counts, or as a class when the clone is expanded.

d_call: TRBD1
j_call: TRBJ2-4
clone_size: .
v_call: TRBV29-1
cdr3_nt: TGCAGCGTGGCCAGGGGGCAAAACATTCGGTACTTC
cdr3_aa: CSVARGQNIRYF

d_call: .
j_call: TRBJ1-2
clone_size: once
v_call: TRBV28
cdr3_nt: TGTGCCGCCGGACAGCTTAACTATGGCTACACCTTC
cdr3_aa: CAAGQLNYGYTF

d_call: .
j_call: TRBJ2-5
clone_size: once
v_call: TRBV7-2
cdr3_nt: TGTGCCAGCAGCCCAACTACACTGGTGGAGACCCAGTACTTC
cdr3_aa: CASSPTTLVETQYF

d_call: TRBD1
j_call: TRBJ1-1
clone_size: few
v_call: TRBV29-1
cdr3_nt: TGCAGCGTTCAAACAGGGGTTAAGGTGAACACTGAAGCTTTCTTT
cdr3_aa: CSVQTGVKVNTEAFF

d_call: TRBD2
j_call: TRBJ2-3
clone_size: once
v_call: TRBV28
cdr3_nt: TGTGCCAGCAGTTTAGTACTAGCGGGAGGGCCTTCAAAAGATACGCAGTATTTT
cdr3_aa: CASSLVLAGGPSKDTQYF

d_call: TRBD1
j_call: TRBJ1-2
clone_size: few
v_call: TRBV7-2
cdr3_nt: TGTGCCAGCAGCTTACAGGGGGGCGGGAGCTATGGCTACACCTTC
cdr3_aa: CASSLQGGGSYGYTF

d_call: .
j_call: TRBJ2-7
clone_size: .
v_call: TRBV12-3/TRBV12-4
cdr3_nt: TGTGCCAGCACAACAGGGATCCACGAGCAGTACTTC
cdr3_aa: CASTTGIHEQYF

d_call: TRBD1
j_call: TRBJ1-2
clone_size: few
v_call: TRBV7-8
cdr3_nt: TGTGCCAGCAGCTTGAAAGGACAGGGGCAACATGGCTACACCTTC
cdr3_aa: CASSLKGQGQHGYTF

d_call: TRBD1
j_call: TRBJ2-2
clone_size: .
v_call: TRBV28
cdr3_nt: TGTGCCAGCAGTTCGACAGGGGACACCGGGGAGCTGTTTTTT
cdr3_aa: CASSSTGDTGELFF

d_call: TRBD2
j_call: TRBJ2-5
clone_size: few
v_call: TRBV6-2/TRBV6-3
cdr3_nt: TGTGCCAGCAGCCCCCCGGGACTAGCGGGGAAAGAGACCCAGTACTTC
cdr3_aa: CASSPPGLAGKETQYF

d_call: TRBD1
j_call: TRBJ2-7
clone_size: .
v_call: TRBV3-1
cdr3_nt: TGTGCCAGCAGTTACTCCGGGACAGGGCCCTACGAGCAGTACTTC
cdr3_aa: CASSYSGTGPYEQYF

d_call: .
j_call: TRBJ2-7
clone_size: .
v_call: TRBV6-1
cdr3_nt: TGTGCCAGCAGTGACCAGCTGTTAGTATACGAGCAGTACTTC
cdr3_aa: CASSDQLLVYEQYF

d_call: .
j_call: TRBJ2-3
clone_size: many
v_call: TRBV6-2/TRBV6-3
cdr3_nt: TGTGCCAGCAGTGACACGACGGGGAATACGCAGTATTTT
cdr3_aa: CASSDTTGNTQYF